Following are 32 T cell receptor beta chains from one sample sequenced in a study of blood T cell repertoires in COVID-19. The method was immunoSEQ multiplex PCR; TCRdb's version includes in-frame clones alone and lacks a portion of them. The table lists 200,000 to 300,000 clones, approximately 86% of them singletons. Source material: peripheral blood. All receptors derive from a man in his 60s who had recovered from COVID-19.

The V call is TRBV30, the J call TRBJ1-1, with a weak D call TRBD1 (6 bases). V dropped 5 bases and J dropped 3 bases, with 13 bases sitting between them. Looked up from germline, CDR1 is GTSNPN and CDR2 is SVGIG (reference sequence). There are 13 residues in the CDR3. CDR3: CAWAQGRYTEAFF. CDR3 coding DNA: TGTGCCTGGGCCCAGGGGAGATACACTGAAGCTTTCTTT.

The chain couples TRBV9 to TRBJ2-1; D possibly corresponds to TRBD2 (5 bases). Germline V lookup: CDR1 SGDLS, CDR2 YYNGEE. V was shortened by 3 bases and J by 0 bases, with 13 bases between the two germline ends. This CDR3 comprises 16 residues. The CDR3 nucleotides read TGTGCCAGCAGCGCTGGTCGGGATAGCTCCTACAATGAGCAGTTCTTC. Translated, it gives CASSAGRDSSYNEQFF.

The rearrangement joins TRBV5-8 to TRBJ1-5; no firm D call. Trimming pared 7 bases from V and 5 bases from J, leaving 7 bases between. CDR3 length: 11 residues. Germline CDR1 reads SGHTS; CDR2 reads YDEGEE. As DNA, the CDR3 is TGTGCCAGCGAGGGTTATCAGCCCCAGCATTTT. The encoded protein is CASEGYQPQHF.

V is TRBV10-3 and J is TRBJ2-7; D remains unclear. The CDR3 is made up of 12 amino acids. Trimming stripped 0 bases from V and 3 bases from J, with 3 bases between. CDR1 is ENHRY and CDR2 is SYGVKD in the germline V gene. CDR3 sequence reads: CAISESYYEQYV. CDR3 in DNA: TGTGCCATCAGTGAGTCGTACTACGAGCAGTACGTC.

V is TRBV19 and J is TRBJ2-3; TRBD2 aligns across 7 bases. The CDR3 runs to 15 residues. Germline CDR1 and CDR2: LNHDA and SQIVND (reference sequence). J was trimmed by 1 base and V by 6 bases; bases with no gene match: 7. The CDR3 loop reads CASRGGRLRTDTQYF. CDR3 nucleotide sequence: TGTGCCAGTAGGGGGGGGAGGCTTCGCACAGATACGCAGTATTTT.

This clone occurred once. The rearrangement uses TRBV27 and TRBJ2-7; the match to TRBD2 covers 9 bases. J was trimmed by 0 bases and V by 2 bases; bases with no gene match: 5. The germline gives CDR1 MNHEY, CDR2 SMNVEV (reference sequence). The CDR3 has 16 amino acids. Here the CDR3 DNA reads TGTGCCAGCAGTTTAGATGGCGGGGGGGGCTCCTACGAGCAGTACTTC. Its protein product is CASSLDGGGGSYEQYF.

A note on this clone: Its ends do not fully match the called genes, so a read error is possible. The V gene is TRBV18, the J gene TRBJ1-1; D is uncertain. The CDR3 loop spans 15 amino acids. Germline V lookup: CDR1 KGHSH, CDR2 LQKENI. CDR3 sequence (DNA): TGTGCCAGCTCAGCACCGGGCCGCGGGGACACTGAAGCTTTCTTT. Translated: CASSAPGRGDTEAFF.

V is TRBV19 and J is TRBJ1-4, with TRBD1 matching over 10 bases. V shed 5 bases, J shed 0 bases, and the junction held 9 bases outside the gene matches. The germline CDR1 and CDR2 sequences are LNHDA and SQIVND (reference sequence). This CDR3 contains 18 residues. The CDR3 sequence is CASSFRDRGLTTNEKLFF. In DNA, the CDR3 is TGTGCCAGTAGTTTCCGGGACAGGGGCCTTACAACTAATGAAAAACTGTTTTTT. The complete variable domain, with remaining parts taken from reference TRBV19 and TRBJ1-4, reads DGGITQSPKYLFRKEGQNVTLSCEQNLNHDAMYWYRQDPGQGLRLIYYSQIVNDFQKGDIAEGYSVSREKKESFPLTVTSAQKNPTAFYLCASSFRDRGLTTNEKLFFGSGTQLSVL.

This sequence joins TRBV27 and TRBJ2-3; D perhaps matches TRBD2 (5 bases). The germline V and J ends were trimmed by 5 bases and 2 bases, with 17 bases remaining between them. The CDR3 extends over 16 amino acids. The germline CDR1 and CDR2 sequences are MNHEY and SMNVEV (reference sequence). The CDR3 DNA sequence: TGTGCCAGCAGTCCCATTTTACTAGATAACACAGATACGCAGTATTTT. Its protein product is CASSPILLDNTDTQYF.

This sequence joins TRBV21-1 and TRBJ2-5; TRBD1 is the table's D call, not checked against the DNA. TRBV21-1 is a recognized pseudogene. The CDR3 has 17 residues. CDR3 DNA: TGTGCCAGCAGCAAAATGGACAGGGAAGCCCGTGAGGAGACCCAGTACTTC. Encoded protein: CASSKMDREAREETQYF.

This chain joins TRBV28 and TRBJ2-6; weak D call: TRBD1 (6 bases). Germline V gene data show CDR1 as MDHEN and CDR2 as SYDVKM. V lost 10 bases, J lost 2 bases, and 15 bases lay in between. The CDR3 loop spans 15 amino acids. The CDR3 nucleotides read TGTGCCACCCAAGAGGGGGTAGCTGGGGCCAACGTCCTGACTTTC. This translates into CATQEGVAGANVLTF. The full variable domain, in which reference TRBV28 and TRBJ2-6 provide the parts outside the CDR3, is DVKVTQSSRYLVKRTGEKVFLECVQDMDHENMFWYRQDPGLGLRLIYFSYDVKMKEKGDIPEGYSVSREKKERFSLILESASTNQTSMYLCATQEGVAGANVLTFGAGSRLTVL.

The chain joins TRBV6-2 or TRBV6-3 to TRBJ2-3; 8 bases map to TRBD2. The V and J ends lost 0 bases and 3 bases, in that order; junction bases with no gene match: 5. In germline, CDR1 is MNHEY, CDR2 SVGEGT. The CDR3 spans 16 residues. CDR3 sequence: CASSYSGGLGTDTQYF. CDR3 in DNA: TGTGCCAGCAGTTACTCCGGGGGACTAGGGACAGATACGCAGTATTTT.

The chain combines TRBV24-1 with TRBJ1-2; 9 bases agree with TRBD1. Germline values: CDR1 KGHDR, CDR2 SFDVKD. V lost 6 bases to trimming and J lost 6 bases; unmatched junction nucleotides: 1. This CDR3 is built from 12 residues. CDR3 in DNA: TGTGCCACCAGTTACAGGGGGCATGGCTACACCTTC. This sequence encodes CATSYRGHGYTF.

Here the CDR3 reads CASSGTGGRNQPQHF. As DNA, the CDR3 is TGTGCCAGCAGCGGGACAGGGGGCAGGAATCAGCCCCAGCATTTT. The chain has TRBV5-6 and TRBJ1-5; TRBD1 matches 12 bases. V was clipped by 4 bases and J by 4 bases; unmatched bases: 3. Germline CDR1 reads SGHDT; CDR2 reads YYEEEE. The CDR3 covers 15 residues.

The chain combines TRBV5-4 with TRBJ2-3, with 11 bases identical to TRBD2. CDR1 is SGHNT and CDR2 is YYREEE in the germline V gene (reference sequence). The CDR3 runs to 17 residues. The junction had 4 bases not matched to a gene; V was cut back by 1 base and J by 0 bases. The chain's CDR3 is CASSLKLAGGSTDTQYF. The CDR3 bases are TGTGCCAGCAGCTTGAAGTTAGCGGGGGGGAGCACAGATACGCAGTATTTT.

This rearrangement joins TRBV7-8 to TRBJ1-1, with TRBD1 matching over 7 bases. In germline, CDR1 is SGHVS, CDR2 FQNEAQ. The V gene end was trimmed by 2 bases and the J gene end by 3 bases; junction bases not matched to a gene: 3. There are 14 residues in the CDR3. The DNA for the CDR3 is TGTGCCAGCAGCTTAAGACAGGGACACACTGAAGCTTTCTTT. It translates to CASSLRQGHTEAFF.

This chain links TRBV5-1 with TRBJ2-1, with TRBD1 identical over 7 bases. In germline, CDR1 is SGHRS, CDR2 YFSETQ. The ends lost 5 bases at V and 4 bases at J; junction bases unmatched: 6. There are 14 residues in the CDR3. The CDR3 DNA reads as TGCGCCAGCAGAATAGGGACAGCGTACAATGAGCAGTTCTTC. It codes for CASRIGTAYNEQFF.

The chain joins TRBV19 to TRBJ1-5; a weak D match, TRBD1 (6 bases). Trimming stripped 6 bases from V and 6 bases from J, with 15 bases between. This CDR3 is 14 amino acids long. Germline loops: CDR1 LNHDA, CDR2 SQIVND (reference sequence). In DNA, the CDR3 is TGTGCCAGTAGCCGATGGACAGAGGGTCAGCCCCAGCATTTT. Translating it yields CASSRWTEGQPQHF.

The genes are TRBV7-8 and TRBJ2-3; D is perhaps TRBD2 (5 bases). This CDR3 region has 17 residues. CDR1 and CDR2 (germline): SGHVS, FQNEAQ. Trimming removed 8 bases at V and 6 bases at J, with 27 bases between. The CDR3 nucleotides read TGTGCCAGCCACCGTTTTAGTGCTAGCAGACCGGGGGATACGCAGTATTTT. This sequence encodes CASHRFSASRPGDTQYF.

This chain uses TRBV7-9 with TRBJ1-6; the D is unclear. With 7 bases removed from V and 7 bases from J, the gap between germline ends came to 17 bases. Germline values: CDR1 SEHNR, CDR2 FQNEAQ (reference sequence). The CDR3 sequence is 15 residues long. The CDR3 sequence is CASKSDTAENSPLHF. CDR3 bases: TGTGCCAGCAAATCCGACACGGCCGAAAATTCACCCCTCCACTTT.

The chain links TRBV6-5 to TRBJ2-3; a possible D gene is TRBD2 (6 bases). This CDR3 comprises 10 residues. Trimming cost V 11 bases and J 9 bases, with 12 bases left between them. The germline CDR1 and CDR2 sequences are MNHEY and SVGAGI. The DNA of the CDR3 is TGTGCCCTTAGCGGTAAGACGCAGTATTTT. This gives the protein CALSGKTQYF.

This sequence joins TRBV3-1 (or the pseudogene TRBV3-2) and TRBJ2-1; possibly TRBD1 for D (6 bases). The germline gives CDR1 LGHDT, CDR2 YNNKEL (reference sequence). Trimming took off 0 bases at V and 10 bases at J, with 16 bases between the two ends. The CDR3 runs to 15 residues. The CDR3 DNA follows: TGTGCCAGCAGCCAAGAAAGTGGTGCGAGGGGGGAGCAGTTCTTC. Protein: CASSQESGARGEQFF.

This chain uses TRBV6-4 with TRBJ2-2, with a possible D match to TRBD2 (7 bases). The germline CDR1 and CDR2 sequences are MRHNA and SNTAGT. Trimming removed 2 bases at V and 2 bases at J, with 12 bases between. This CDR3 contains 16 residues. In DNA form, the CDR3 reads TGTGCCAGCAGTGACCGACGGGGGGCCAACACCGGGGAGCTGTTTTTT. It yields the protein CASSDRRGANTGELFF.

The chain couples TRBV30 to TRBJ1-3, with D possibly being TRBD1 (5 bases). This CDR3 comprises 14 residues. Per the germline V gene, CDR1 is GTSNPN and CDR2 is SVGIG (reference sequence). Trimming removed 3 bases at V and 2 bases at J, with 11 bases between. In nucleotides, the CDR3 is TGTGCCTGGAGGGTCCAAGGGGCTGGAAACACCATATATTTT. Its protein is CAWRVQGAGNTIYF.

The chain recombines TRBV5-1 with TRBJ2-2; D is possibly TRBD2 (6 bases). Trimming removed 3 bases at V and 4 bases at J, with 10 bases between. Germline CDR1 and CDR2: SGHRS and YFSETQ. The CDR3 has 14 residues. The CDR3 DNA is TGCGCCAGCAGCTACGGAGGGGTCACCGGGGAGCTGTTTTTT. Its translation: CASSYGGVTGELFF.

The chain recombines TRBV27 with TRBJ2-3; D may be TRBD2 (6 bases). This CDR3 spans 15 amino acids. The V end was cut by 6 bases, the J end by 6 bases, with 19 bases between. The germline V gene encodes CDR1 MNHEY and CDR2 SMNVEV (reference sequence). DNA of the CDR3: TGTGCCAGCAGCCAGGGACGGGGAGGATACGATACGCAGTATTTT. Residues: CASSQGRGGYDTQYF.

This rearrangement joins TRBV7-2 to TRBJ2-5; 7 bases align to TRBD1. The V segment lost 0 bases and the J segment 5 bases; nucleotides outside the gene matches: 6. Germline V gene data show CDR1 as SGHTA and CDR2 as FQGNSA. The CDR3 runs 15 residues. CDR3 nucleotide sequence: TGTGCCAGCAGCTTAGCTGGTGAGGGGGCGGAGACCCAGTACTTC. The encoded protein is CASSLAGEGAETQYF. Full variable domain (remainder filled in from reference TRBV7-2 and TRBJ2-5): GAGVSQSPSNKVTEKGKDVELRCDPISGHTALYWYRQSLGQGLEFLIYFQGNSAPDKSGLPSDRFSAERTGGSVSTLTIQRTQQEDSAVYLCASSLAGEGAETQYFGPGTRLLVL.

The chain links TRBV5-1 to TRBJ2-7; D is unresolved. V lost 0 bases and J 2 bases, leaving 9 bases between the germline ends. The CDR3 has 14 residues. CDR1 and CDR2 from the germline V gene are SGHRS and YFSETQ. DNA of the CDR3: TGCGCCAGCAGCTTGGCGACTGGCACCTACGAGCAGTACTTC. This encodes CASSLATGTYEQYF. The full variable domain, with the rest looked up from reference TRBV5-1 and TRBJ2-7, is KAGVTQTPRYLIKTRGQQVTLSCSPISGHRSVSWYQQTPGQGLQFLFEYFSETQRNKGNFPGRFSGRQFSNSRSEMNVSTLELGDSALYLCASSLATGTYEQYFGPGTRLTVT.

J is TRBJ1-1 and V is TRBV7-9; 7 bases line up with TRBD1. The germline V gene has CDR1 SEHNR and CDR2 FQNEAQ (reference sequence). This CDR3 comprises 15 residues. The ends lost 5 bases at V and 1 base at J; junction bases unmatched: 7. The CDR3 is CASSPPGQRNTEAFF. The CDR3 bases are TGTGCCAGCAGCCCACCGGGACAGAGGAACACTGAAGCTTTCTTT.

The DNA for the CDR3 is TGTGCCAGTATAGGACAGTATAATGAAAAACTGTTTTTT. As protein: CASIGQYNEKLFF. This sequence joins TRBV19 and TRBJ1-4; TRBD1 might be the D (6 bases). The CDR3 spans 13 residues. V lost 7 bases to trimming and J lost 4 bases, with 10 bases between them. The germline V gene has CDR1 LNHDA and CDR2 SQIVND (reference sequence).

As regards this clone: Other DNA sequences in this specimen translate into the identical CDR3. The CDR3 here is CASGPQETQYF. CDR3 DNA sequence: TGCGCCAGCGGCCCCCAAGAGACCCAGTACTTC. This chain links TRBV5-1 with TRBJ2-5; unclear D gene. Germline lookup yields CDR1 SGHRS and CDR2 YFSETQ. V dropped 7 bases and J dropped 1 base, with 5 bases sitting between them. CDR3 size: 11 residues.

The V call is TRBV6-5, the J call TRBJ2-1; 9 nucleotides agree with TRBD1. The CDR3 sequence is 15 residues long. The V gene end was trimmed by 6 bases and the J gene end by 9 bases; junction bases not matched to a gene: 12. Germline CDR1 reads MNHEY; CDR2 reads SVGAGI. The CDR3 region has the DNA TGTGCCAGCAGACCTTGGACAGGGGTGTGGAGTGAGCAGTTCTTC. This sequence encodes CASRPWTGVWSEQFF.